These 23 T cell receptor beta chains were sequenced from one sample in a study of beta chain features in type 1 diabetes. Whole-study results and caveats: TCRB CDR3s from Type 1 diabetes patients were moderately but significantly shorter in all four CD4+ subsets.

These TCRs are of unknown antigen specificity. Expressed TCRB transcripts were sequenced because the isolated RNA had all been reverse transcribed beforehand. The protocol was immunoSEQ multiplex PCR, while the TCRdb copy is restricted to in-frame clones and leaves out a portion. The data show approximately 270,000 clones, roughly an eighth seen once. Specimen: naive CD4+ T cells from blood. The source of these receptors is a man between 25 and 39 years old with type 1 diabetes.

The gene calls are TRBV25-1 and TRBJ1-1, with D perhaps TRBD1 (5 bases). The V gene lost 1 base and the J gene lost 4 bases, with 10 bases spanning the gap. Germline assignment: CDR1 MGHDK and CDR2 SYGVNS. The CDR3 spans 14 residues. For the CDR3, the DNA is TGTGCCAGCAGTGAATCCTCCGGGGGCACTGAAGCTTTCTTT. Amino acid sequence: CASSESSGGTEAFF. The full variable domain, its missing parts supplied by reference TRBV25-1 and TRBJ1-1, is EADIYQTPRYLVIGTGKKITLECSQTMGHDKMYWYQQDPGMELHLIHYSYGVNSTEKGDLSSESTVSRIRTEHFPLTLESARPSHTSQYLCASSESSGGTEAFFGQGTRLTVV.

This chain connects TRBV18 to TRBJ2-2; 13 nucleotides match TRBD2. Germline trimming cut 4 bases from V and 5 bases from J; bases unmatched to any gene: 4. CDR1 is KGHSH, CDR2 LQKENI, per germline. The CDR3 is 16 residues long. The CDR3 DNA follows: TGTGCCAGCTCACTCCGGACTAGCGGGAGTACCGGGGAGCTGTTTTTT. This sequence encodes CASSLRTSGSTGELFF.

The genes are TRBV28 and TRBJ2-1, with D possibly matching TRBD2 (5 bases). The germline gives CDR1 MDHEN, CDR2 SYDVKM. CDR3 length: 16 residues. Trimming left V 7 bases short and J 0 bases short, with 16 bases between. Here the CDR3 reads CASTAWTVGSYNEQFF. As DNA, the CDR3 is TGTGCCAGCACAGCCTGGACTGTTGGCTCCTACAATGAGCAGTTCTTC.

This clone was recorded a few times. The chain couples TRBV7-8 to TRBJ2-5, with 13 bases identical to TRBD2. J gave up 4 bases and V 5 bases, and 7 bases lay outside the gene matches. Germline CDR1 SGHVS, CDR2 FQNEAQ. The CDR3 is made up of 16 amino acids. CDR3 DNA: TGTGCCAGCAGCCAGCGACTAGCGGGAGGTGGAGAGACCCAGTACTTC. It encodes CASSQRLAGGGETQYF.

V is TRBV11-3 and J is TRBJ2-1, with 11 positions matching TRBD2. The germline V gene has CDR1 SGHNT and CDR2 YENEEA. Unmatched junction bases numbered 6, after V lost 5 bases and J lost 3 bases. The length of the CDR3 is 16 residues. In nucleotides, the CDR3 is TGTGCCAGCAGCGCTACTAGCGGGAGTTACTACAATGAGCAGTTCTTC. Protein sequence: CASSATSGSYYNEQFF.

In regard to this clone: The junction does not match germline at one end; this may be a read error. The genes are TRBV9 and TRBJ2-7, with 10 bases fitting TRBD2. The germline gives CDR1 SGDLS, CDR2 YYNGEE. This CDR3 has 14 amino acids. Written as DNA, the CDR3 is TGTGCCAGCAGCGTAGATACTAGCGGGGAGTTTCGGGACTTC. Residues: CASSVDTSGEFRDF.

CDR3 sequence: CASSLELNEKLFF. CDR3 DNA: TGTGCCAGCAGCTTAGAGCTTAATGAAAAACTGTTTTTT. The chain links TRBV7-2 to TRBJ1-4; D is uncertain. The CDR3 totals 13 residues. V lost 1 base, J lost 4 bases, and 4 bases lay in between. The germline V gene has CDR1 SGHTA and CDR2 FQGNSA.

The chain employs TRBV28 and TRBJ2-6, with a tentative D call TRBD1 (6 bases). The V end lost 6 bases, the J end lost 2 bases, and 11 bases lay between the germline ends. The CDR3 runs 15 residues. Germline CDR1 and CDR2: MDHEN and SYDVKM. The CDR3 protein is CASRSGQAGANVLTF. In DNA, the CDR3 is TGTGCCAGCAGATCGGGACAAGCTGGGGCCAACGTCCTGACTTTC.

The CDR3 nucleotides read TGTGCCAGCAGTCAGACATATGGGGGGACGAGCGGCTACACCTTC. It translates to CASSQTYGGTSGYTF. This rearrangement joins TRBV28 to TRBJ1-2, with a possible D match to TRBD1 (5 bases). Germline CDR1 is MDHEN and CDR2 is SYDVKM. The length of the CDR3 is 15 residues. Trimming left V 5 bases short and J 8 bases short, with 21 bases between.

This clone appeared a few times. The V call is TRBV6-5, the J call TRBJ2-7; 7 bases are a match to TRBD1. Germline trimming cut 0 bases from V and 1 base from J; bases unmatched to any gene: 6. Germline V CDR1 and CDR2: MNHEY, SVGAGI. The CDR3 spans 16 residues. Here the CDR3 reads CASSYSILGQSYEQYF. The CDR3 DNA sequence: TGTGCCAGCAGTTACTCGATCCTGGGACAGTCCTACGAGCAGTACTTC.

This clone was picked up a small number of times. The genes are TRBV7-8 and TRBJ2-2; 12 bases line up with TRBD2. Germline V gene sequence: CDR1 SGHVS, CDR2 FQNEAQ. J was trimmed by 0 bases and V by 4 bases; bases with no gene match: 3. The CDR3 extends over 17 amino acids. The DNA of the CDR3 is TGTGCCAGCAGCTCTCGGACTAGCGGGACGAACACCGGGGAGCTGTTTTTT. Its protein is CASSSRTSGTNTGELFF.

The V call is TRBV6-5, the J call TRBJ1-2, with D maybe TRBD1 (5 bases). V lost 2 bases, J lost 4 bases, and 11 bases lay in between. Germline loops: CDR1 MNHEY, CDR2 SVGAGI. The CDR3 totals 14 residues. The CDR3 sequence is CASSYLGLPYGYTF. DNA of the CDR3: TGTGCCAGCAGTTACCTGGGACTGCCCTATGGCTACACCTTC.

The rearrangement uses TRBV4-2 and TRBJ2-6; D call uncertain. V lost 2 bases to trimming and J lost 1 base, with 6 bases between them. CDR3 length: 15 amino acids. The germline CDR1 and CDR2 sequences are LGHNA and YNFKEQ. The CDR3 DNA reads TGTGCCAGCAGCCAAATGGCTTCTGGGGCCAACGTCCTGACTTTC. Protein: CASSQMASGANVLTF.

The genes are TRBV18 and TRBJ2-1; D is ambiguous. V lost 0 bases, J lost 6 bases, and 3 bases lay in between. The CDR3 length is 12 residues. The germline CDR1 and CDR2 sequences are KGHSH and LQKENI. The CDR3 region is CASSPPSNEQFF. The CDR3 DNA reads TGTGCCAGCTCACCACCGAGCAATGAGCAGTTCTTC.

This clone was seen only a few times. The junction does not match germline at one end; this may be a read error. V and J are TRBV7-7 and TRBJ2-1; tentative D call: TRBD2 (6 bases). This CDR3 contains 16 residues. Germline CDR1 SSHAT, CDR2 FNYEAQ (reference sequence). CDR3 in DNA: TGTGCTAGCAGCCAGGAGGTGGCGGGAAGGGGCAATGAGCAGTTCTTC. This translates into CASSQEVAGRGNEQFF.

The chain links TRBV10-3 to TRBJ1-5, with 9 bases that match TRBD1. The CDR3 has 14 amino acids. V shed 4 bases, J shed 5 bases, and the junction held 3 bases outside the gene matches. Germline-derived CDR1 and CDR2 are ENHRY and SYGVKD. This CDR3 reads CAISAGTGYQPQHF. CDR3 nucleotide sequence: TGTGCCATCAGTGCCGGGACAGGGTATCAGCCCCAGCATTTT.

This clone was detected only once. CDR3 nucleotide sequence: TGTGCCAGTAGTATTCTTCCTAGCGGGTCCCAGAAGCAGTTCTTC. It specifies CASSILPSGSQKQFF. The chain uses TRBV19 and TRBJ2-1; 8 positions match TRBD2. From germline, CDR1 is LNHDA and CDR2 SQIVND (reference sequence). This CDR3 spans 15 amino acids. The V and J ends lost 3 bases and 11 bases, in that order; junction bases with no gene match: 12.

This clone was observed a few times. The chain has TRBV6-1 and TRBJ2-5; the match to TRBD2 covers 7 bases. In germline, CDR1 is MNHNS, CDR2 SASEGT. The CDR3 sequence is 13 residues long. The trim removed 6 bases at V and 4 bases at J, leaving 5 bases unmatched. The CDR3 coding sequence is TGTGCCAGCAGGGTCGGGAGGTTAGAGACCCAGTACTTC. This translates into CASRVGRLETQYF.

This clone was counted only a few times. The J gene is TRBJ2-2, the V gene TRBV15; 7 bases line up with TRBD2. The CDR3 loop spans 14 amino acids. The V gene's germline CDR1 is LNHNV and CDR2 YYDKDF (reference sequence). The ends lost 7 bases at V and 1 base at J; junction bases unmatched: 3. For the CDR3, the DNA is TGTGCCACCAAGAGCGGGAAGAACACCGGGGAGCTGTTTTTT. Protein product: CATKSGKNTGELFF.

This clone was observed a few times. The rearrangement links TRBV28 to TRBJ2-1; TRBD2 matches 14 bases. The trim removed 6 bases at V and 4 bases at J, leaving 2 bases unmatched. The CDR3 consists of 15 residues. CDR1 MDHEN and CDR2 SYDVKM come from the germline V gene. The CDR3 nucleotides read TGTGCCAGCAGCCGACTAGCGGGAGGGTACAATGAGCAGTTCTTC. Protein: CASSRLAGGYNEQFF.

This sequence joins TRBV25-1 and TRBJ2-3; D may be TRBD2 (5 bases). CDR1 is MGHDK and CDR2 is SYGVNS in the germline V gene. The CDR3 has 15 amino acids. Trimming cost V 2 bases and J 4 bases, with 13 bases left between them. The CDR3 sequence: CASSENGISPDTQYF. As DNA, the CDR3 is TGTGCCAGCAGTGAAAACGGGATATCTCCAGATACGCAGTATTTT. The variable domain in full, completed from reference TRBV25-1 and TRBJ2-3, reads EADIYQTPRYLVIGTGKKITLECSQTMGHDKMYWYQQDPGMELHLIHYSYGVNSTEKGDLSSESTVSRIRTEHFPLTLESARPSHTSQYLCASSENGISPDTQYFGPGTRLTVL.

The CDR3 sequence is CASSLTGDPYNEQFF. Written as DNA, the CDR3 is TGTGCCAGCAGCTTGACGGGAGACCCCTACAATGAGCAGTTCTTC. This sequence joins TRBV5-4 and TRBJ2-1; possibly TRBD2 for D (6 bases). The CDR3 loop spans 15 amino acids. V gave up 1 base and J gave up 2 bases, with 10 bases separating them. Germline V gene data show CDR1 as SGHNT and CDR2 as YYREEE (reference sequence).

Concerning this clone: The sample contains more than one DNA sequence encoding this CDR3. The J gene is TRBJ2-7, the V gene TRBV19; D is perhaps TRBD1 (5 bases). The CDR3 is 14 amino acids. Germline values: CDR1 LNHDA, CDR2 SQIVND (reference sequence). Trimming removed 3 bases at V and 0 bases at J, with 9 bases between. CDR3 sequence reads: CASSMRQGSYEQYF. The CDR3 DNA reads as TGTGCCAGTAGTATGCGGCAGGGCTCCTACGAGCAGTACTTC.